Shown below are 23 T cell receptor beta chains from a single sample sequenced in a study of shared clonotypes between healthy human individuals. Produced via immunoSEQ multiplex PCR; TCRdb's table is partial and in-frame only. The data show approximately 2.3 million clones, more than 80% seen once. Sequences were obtained from naive CD4+ T cells from PBMCs. Subset described: CD45RA+ positively selected. The receptors originated from a man aged 18-30 years in good health. Some clones in this sample may be carry-over from other donors' samples.

This clone appeared once. This chain uses TRBV28 with TRBJ2-7; 8 bases fit TRBD2. CDR3 length equals 16 residues. In germline, CDR1 is MDHEN, CDR2 SYDVKM. V shed 6 bases and J 3 bases; nucleotides not matched to a gene: 13. The DNA for the CDR3 is TGTGCCAGCAGCCTGGGGGGACTAGGGATTCGCTACGAGCAGTACTTC. It encodes CASSLGGLGIRYEQYF.

The chain uses TRBV6-4 and TRBJ1-5; 7 positions agree with TRBD1. The junction had 2 bases not matched to a gene; V was cut back by 0 bases and J by 3 bases. This CDR3 region has 15 residues. CDR1 is MRHNA, CDR2 SNTAGT, per germline. CDR3 nucleotides: TGTGCCAGCAGTGACTCAGACAGGGTCAATCAGCCCCAGCATTTT. Its translation is CASSDSDRVNQPQHF.

This chain links TRBV5-1 with TRBJ2-7, with TRBD2 as a possible D gene (6 bases). The V end lost 0 bases, the J end lost 1 base, and 11 bases lay between the germline ends. The CDR3 has 15 amino acids. CDR1 is SGHRS, CDR2 YFSETQ, per germline. The CDR3: CASSLAAGLSYEQYF. CDR3 coding DNA: TGCGCCAGCAGCTTGGCGGCGGGACTTTCCTACGAGCAGTACTTC.

The gene calls are TRBV10-3 and TRBJ2-3, with TRBD2 identical over 8 bases. The V gene end was trimmed by 0 bases and the J gene end by 3 bases; junction bases not matched to a gene: 5. The germline CDR1 and CDR2 sequences are ENHRY and SYGVKD. CDR3 length: 16 amino acids. The CDR3 spells CAISESTGGPTDTQYF. The CDR3 DNA reads as TGTGCCATCAGTGAGTCGACGGGAGGGCCTACAGATACGCAGTATTTT.

The genes are TRBV5-6 and TRBJ2-2; possibly TRBD1 for D (6 bases). CDR3 length equals 14 residues. The V gene lost 2 bases and the J gene lost 7 bases, with 12 bases spanning the gap. Germline loops: CDR1 SGHDT, CDR2 YYEEEE. CDR3 protein: CASSFYQGIGELFF. The DNA of the CDR3 is TGTGCCAGCAGCTTTTATCAGGGGATCGGGGAGCTGTTTTTT.

This chain links TRBV5-6 with TRBJ2-7; D is undetermined. V was clipped by 1 base and J by 4 bases, with 9 bases between them. The CDR3 sequence is 13 residues long. Germline lookup yields CDR1 SGHDT and CDR2 YYEEEE. CDR3 amino acids: CASSLIGGYEQYF. The CDR3 bases are TGTGCCAGCAGCTTGATTGGTGGATACGAGCAGTACTTC.

As concerns this clone: Other nucleotide sequences from this sample produce the same CDR3. The chain recombines TRBV28 with TRBJ1-2; D gene unclear. Germline loops: CDR1 MDHEN, CDR2 SYDVKM. The germline V and J ends were trimmed by 5 bases and 5 bases, with 9 bases remaining between them. The CDR3 runs to 12 residues. CDR3 protein: CASSLSVYGYTF. Here the CDR3 DNA reads TGTGCCAGCAGTCTATCAGTATATGGCTACACCTTC.

The chain carries TRBV6-1 and TRBJ1-2; the D gene is possibly TRBD1 (5 bases). CDR1 MNHNS and CDR2 SASEGT come from the germline V gene. V lost 4 bases to trimming and J lost 6 bases, with 21 bases between them. This CDR3 comprises 16 residues. The CDR3 sequence: CASSAASAGRMDGYTF. CDR3 sequence (DNA): TGTGCCAGCAGTGCCGCGAGCGCAGGGAGAATGGATGGCTACACCTTC.

This chain connects TRBV28 to TRBJ2-3, with D maybe TRBD2 (6 bases). CDR1 is MDHEN and CDR2 is SYDVKM in the germline V gene. The germline V and J ends were trimmed by 1 base and 11 bases, with 16 bases remaining between them. The CDR3 consists of 14 residues. The DNA for the CDR3 is TGTGCCAGCAGTTTATCCATCGGGGGTGGGTGGCAGTATTTT. Protein sequence: CASSLSIGGGWQYF.

CDR3 nucleotides: TGTGCCAGCAGCCCCCTTGGGAAGGGAGCTTTCTTT. Its protein is CASSPLGKGAFF. The chain couples TRBV7-9 to TRBJ1-1; D remains unclear. Deletions cut 5 bases from V and 10 bases from J, with 14 bases between. The length of the CDR3 is 12 residues. The germline V gene has CDR1 SEHNR and CDR2 FQNEAQ (reference sequence).

The chain couples TRBV7-2 to TRBJ2-3, with D hard to call. Germline V gives CDR1 SGHTA, CDR2 FQGNSA. The V end was cut by 4 bases, the J end by 6 bases, with 11 bases between. The CDR3 spans 13 residues. In DNA, the CDR3 is TGTGCCAGCAGCTCGGACCCTTCGGATACGCAGTATTTT. Its protein is CASSSDPSDTQYF.

The rearrangement uses TRBV29-1 and TRBJ2-2; the D gene is possibly TRBD1 (5 bases). Per the germline V gene, CDR1 is SQVTM and CDR2 is ANQGSEA. The CDR3 is 14 residues long. V was trimmed by 6 bases and J by 2 bases, leaving 13 bases between them. DNA for the CDR3: TGCAGCGTAGGATCCAGGGTTAACACCGGGGAGCTGTTTTTT. Amino acid sequence: CSVGSRVNTGELFF.

This clone was counted a single time. The chain couples TRBV9 to TRBJ2-2; a possible D gene is TRBD2 (5 bases). V was clipped by 0 bases and J by 5 bases, with 14 bases between them. CDR3 length: 16 residues. Germline CDR1 and CDR2: SGDLS and YYNGEE. The CDR3 spells CASSVVPGEGTGELFF. The CDR3 nucleotides are TGTGCCAGCAGCGTAGTACCCGGGGAAGGGACCGGGGAGCTGTTTTTT. Full variable domain (rest looked up from reference TRBV9 and TRBJ2-2): DSGVTQTPKHLITATGQRVTLRCSPRSGDLSVYWYQQSLDQGLQFLIQYYNGEERAKGNILERFSAQQFPDLHSELNLSSLELGDSALYFCASSVVPGEGTGELFFGEGSRLTVL.

The count of this clone is one. The gene calls are TRBV5-6 and TRBJ2-7; unclear D gene. The germline V gene has CDR1 SGHDT and CDR2 YYEEEE. V was shortened by 4 bases and J by 2 bases, with 10 bases between the two germline ends. CDR3 length: 13 residues. The CDR3 protein is CASSVQGTYEQYF. In DNA form, the CDR3 reads TGTGCCAGCAGCGTCCAAGGGACCTACGAGCAGTACTTC. The full variable domain, with the rest looked up from reference TRBV5-6 and TRBJ2-7, is DAGVTQSPTHLIKTRGQQVTLRCSPKSGHDTVSWYQQALGQGPQFIFQYYEEEERQRGNFPDRFSGHQFPNYSSELNVNALLLGDSALYLCASSVQGTYEQYFGPGTRLTVT.

The chain uses TRBV7-3 and TRBJ2-2; 9 bases fit TRBD1. Germline values: CDR1 SGHTA, CDR2 FQGTGA. Trimming took 5 bases from V and 4 from J; bases not matched to a gene: 8. The CDR3 consists of 16 residues. CDR3 sequence (DNA): TGTGCCAGCAGCCCAAACCGGGACAGGGCCACCGGGGAGCTGTTTTTT. Protein product: CASSPNRDRATGELFF. The whole variable domain, filled in from reference TRBV7-3 and TRBJ2-2, reads GAGVSQTPSNKVTEKGKYVELRCDPISGHTALYWYRQSLGQGPEFLIYFQGTGAADDSGLPNDRFFAVRPEGSVSTLKIQRTERGDSAVYLCASSPNRDRATGELFFGEGSRLTVL.

Worth noting for this clone: The conserved phenylalanine or tryptophan normally closing the CDR3 is absent here, so this likely arose from a read error. This chain connects TRBV28 to TRBJ1-2, with TRBD1 matching 7 bases. Germline assignment: CDR1 MDHEN and CDR2 SYDVKM. The CDR3 runs 13 residues. V shed 5 bases and J 8 bases; nucleotides not matched to a gene: 8. The CDR3 spells CASSVRQGRGYTL. For the CDR3, the DNA is TGTGCCAGCAGTGTTAGACAGGGCCGGGGCTACACCCTC.

The chain links TRBV15 to TRBJ2-7; perhaps TRBD2 as D (6 bases). The germline gives CDR1 LNHNV, CDR2 YYDKDF (reference sequence). V was trimmed by 0 bases and J by 6 bases, leaving 12 bases between them. The CDR3 loop spans 14 amino acids. In DNA, the CDR3 is TGTGCCACCAGCAGAGATCGGGGGAGCCCCGAGCAGTACTTC. This sequence encodes CATSRDRGSPEQYF. The full variable domain, in which reference TRBV15 and TRBJ2-7 provide the parts outside the CDR3, is DAMVIQNPRYQVTQFGKPVTLSCSQTLNHNVMYWYQQKSSQAPKLLFHYYDKDFNNEADTPDNFQSRRPNTSFCFLDIRSPGLGDTAMYLCATSRDRGSPEQYFGPGTRLTVT.

This sequence joins TRBV20-1 and TRBJ2-3, with unresolved D. The CDR3 extends over 11 amino acids. Trimming left V 3 bases short and J 4 bases short, with 5 bases between. The V gene's germline CDR1 is DFQATT and CDR2 SNEGSKA (reference sequence). CDR3 loop: CSASVSDTQYF. DNA for the CDR3: TGCAGTGCTAGTGTATCAGATACGCAGTATTTT.

This chain joins TRBV9 and TRBJ2-3; TRBD2 aligns across 9 bases. Looked up from germline, CDR1 is SGDLS and CDR2 is YYNGEE. This CDR3 spans 16 amino acids. Trimming took 0 bases from V and 4 from J; bases not matched to a gene: 6. The CDR3: CASSVGGGRDADTQYF. CDR3 DNA: TGTGCCAGCAGCGTAGGTGGCGGGAGGGACGCAGATACGCAGTATTTT.

This clone has just a few counts. The chain has TRBV20-1 and TRBJ1-1; D gene uncertain. The CDR3 is 10 amino acids. Germline V lookup: CDR1 DFQATT, CDR2 SNEGSKA (reference sequence). V lost 1 base, J lost 7 bases, and 4 bases lay in between. The CDR3 DNA reads as TGCAGTGCTAGAGCGAGTGAAGCTTTCTTT. Its translation: CSARASEAFF.

In the case of this clone: Other DNA sequences in this specimen translate into the identical CDR3. The chain has TRBV5-1 and TRBJ2-5; 7 bases fit TRBD1. The CDR3 loop spans 15 amino acids. Germline loops: CDR1 SGHRS, CDR2 YFSETQ. V lost 0 bases to trimming and J lost 2 bases; unmatched junction nucleotides: 4. DNA for the CDR3: TGCGCCAGCAGCTTGGGTGGGACAGCACAAGAGACCCAGTACTTC. It encodes CASSLGGTAQETQYF.

This chain connects TRBV28 to TRBJ1-5, with D possibly matching TRBD1 (6 bases). The V and J ends lost 7 bases and 3 bases respectively, with 13 bases between them. This CDR3 comprises 14 residues. Germline V lookup: CDR1 MDHEN, CDR2 SYDVKM. The CDR3 DNA reads as TGTGCCAGCACCCGGACAGCCCACAATCAGCCCCAGCATTTT. Its translation is CASTRTAHNQPQHF.

On this clone: Other DNA sequences in the same sample also yield this CDR3. The chain links TRBV6-6 to TRBJ2-5, with D perhaps being TRBD1 or TRBD2 (6 bases each). Between the trimmed V and J ends, which lost 0 bases and 4 bases, there was a span of 12 bases. There are 15 residues in the CDR3. The germline gives CDR1 MNHNY, CDR2 SVGAGI (reference sequence). CDR3 protein: CASSYSGGRGETQYF. CDR3 nucleotide sequence: TGTGCCAGCAGTTACTCAGGGGGGCGGGGAGAGACCCAGTACTTC.